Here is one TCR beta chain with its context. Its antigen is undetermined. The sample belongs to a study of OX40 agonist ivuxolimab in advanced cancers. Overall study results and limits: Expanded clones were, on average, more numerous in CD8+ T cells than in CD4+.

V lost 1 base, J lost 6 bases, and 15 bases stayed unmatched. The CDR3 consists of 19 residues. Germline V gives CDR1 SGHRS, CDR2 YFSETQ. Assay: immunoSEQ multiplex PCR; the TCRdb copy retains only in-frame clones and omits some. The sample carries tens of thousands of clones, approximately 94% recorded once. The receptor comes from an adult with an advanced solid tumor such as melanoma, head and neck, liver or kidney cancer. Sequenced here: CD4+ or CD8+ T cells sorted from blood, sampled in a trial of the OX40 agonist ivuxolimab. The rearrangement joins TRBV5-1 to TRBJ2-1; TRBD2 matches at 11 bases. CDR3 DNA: TGCGCCAGCAGCTTGAAACCTCAGATAACTAGCGGGAGTGGCAATGAGCAGTTCTTC. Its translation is CASSLKPQITSGSGNEQFF.